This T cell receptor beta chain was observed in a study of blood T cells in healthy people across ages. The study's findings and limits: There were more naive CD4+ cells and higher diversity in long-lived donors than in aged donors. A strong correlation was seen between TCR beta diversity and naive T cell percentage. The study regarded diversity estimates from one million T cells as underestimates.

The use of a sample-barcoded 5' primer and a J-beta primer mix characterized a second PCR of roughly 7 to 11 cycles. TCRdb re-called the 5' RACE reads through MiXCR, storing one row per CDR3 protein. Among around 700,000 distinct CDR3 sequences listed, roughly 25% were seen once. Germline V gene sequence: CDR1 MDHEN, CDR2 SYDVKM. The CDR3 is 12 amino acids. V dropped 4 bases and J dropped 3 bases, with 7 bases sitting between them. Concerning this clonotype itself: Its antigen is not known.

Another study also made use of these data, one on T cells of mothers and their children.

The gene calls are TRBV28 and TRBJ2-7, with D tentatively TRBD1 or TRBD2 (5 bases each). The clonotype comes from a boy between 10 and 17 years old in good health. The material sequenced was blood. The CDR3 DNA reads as TGTGCCAGCAGTTGGGGGTACTACGAGCAGTACTTC. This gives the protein CASSWGYYEQYF.